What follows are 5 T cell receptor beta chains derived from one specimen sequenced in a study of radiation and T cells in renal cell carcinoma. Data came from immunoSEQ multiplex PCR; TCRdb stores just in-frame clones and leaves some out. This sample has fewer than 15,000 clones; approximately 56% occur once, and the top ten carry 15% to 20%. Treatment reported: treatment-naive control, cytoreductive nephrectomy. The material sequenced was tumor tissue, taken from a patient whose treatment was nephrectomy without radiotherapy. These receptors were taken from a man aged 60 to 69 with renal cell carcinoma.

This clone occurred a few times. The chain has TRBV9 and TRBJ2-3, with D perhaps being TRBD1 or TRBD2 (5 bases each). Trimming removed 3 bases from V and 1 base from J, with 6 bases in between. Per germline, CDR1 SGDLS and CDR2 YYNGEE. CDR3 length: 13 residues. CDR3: CASSGGGTDTQYF. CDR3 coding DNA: TGTGCCAGCAGCGGAGGGGGCACAGATACGCAGTATTTT. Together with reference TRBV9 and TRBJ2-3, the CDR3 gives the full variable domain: DSGVTQTPKHLITATGQRVTLRCSPRSGDLSVYWYQQSLDQGLQFLIQYYNGEERAKGNILERFSAQQFPDLHSELNLSSLELGDSALYFCASSGGGTDTQYFGPGTRLTVL.

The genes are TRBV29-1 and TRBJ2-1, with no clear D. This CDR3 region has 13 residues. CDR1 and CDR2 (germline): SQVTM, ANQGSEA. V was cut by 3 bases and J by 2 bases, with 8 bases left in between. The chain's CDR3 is CSVDTQTYNEQFF. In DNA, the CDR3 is TGCAGCGTTGACACCCAAACCTACAATGAGCAGTTCTTC.

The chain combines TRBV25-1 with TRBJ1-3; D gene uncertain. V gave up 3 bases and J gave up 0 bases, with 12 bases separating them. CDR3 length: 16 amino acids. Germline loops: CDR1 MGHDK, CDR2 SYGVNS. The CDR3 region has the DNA TGTGCCAGCAGTGATCGAGTTACGGCCTCTGGAAACACCATATATTTT. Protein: CASSDRVTASGNTIYF.

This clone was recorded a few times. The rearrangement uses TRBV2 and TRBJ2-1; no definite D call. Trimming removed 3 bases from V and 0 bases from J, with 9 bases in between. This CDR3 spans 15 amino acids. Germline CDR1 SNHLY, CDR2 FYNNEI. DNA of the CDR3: TGTGCCAGCAGTGAGGCAGGTTCCTCCTACAATGAGCAGTTCTTC. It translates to CASSEAGSSYNEQFF.

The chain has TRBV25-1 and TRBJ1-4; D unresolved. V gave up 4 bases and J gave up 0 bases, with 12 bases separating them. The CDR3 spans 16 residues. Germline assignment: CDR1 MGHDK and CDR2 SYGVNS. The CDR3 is CASSAPKGATNEKLFF. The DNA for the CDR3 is TGTGCCAGCAGTGCACCCAAGGGAGCAACTAATGAAAAACTGTTTTTT.